This T cell receptor beta chain was captured by sequencing in a study of blood T cell repertoires in COVID-19. Repertoires were generated with immunoSEQ multiplex PCR, while TCRdb's copy carries only in-frame clones and drops some. This sample has 200,000 or so clones, with 88% found just once. The specimen was peripheral blood. The TCR originated in a man between 65 and 85 years old with active or convalescent COVID-19.

The CDR3 DNA sequence: TGTGCCAGCAGATCTGCAGGGGGCCTTTTTGATGGCTACACCTTC. It yields the protein CASRSAGGLFDGYTF. The J gene is TRBJ1-2, the V gene TRBV5-4, with 8 positions matching TRBD1. The CDR3 has 15 amino acids. Unmatched junction bases numbered 12, after V lost 5 bases and J lost 6 bases. The germline V gene encodes CDR1 SGHNT and CDR2 YYREEE (reference sequence).